Sequencing of this T cell receptor beta chain was carried out in a study of T cell responses to AZD1222 COVID-19 vaccine. Points from the study as a whole: Spike was spanned by vaccine-associated CD4 TCRs, with dominance at 160-218 and 743-854. Of spike-specific TCRs, nearly half reportedly target regions left unmutated in variants.

On this clone: The antigen remains unidentified.

CDR3 length: 15 residues. With 4 bases removed from V and 4 bases from J, the gap between germline ends came to 15 bases. Assay: immunoSEQ multiplex PCR; the TCRdb copy retains only in-frame clones and omits some. The table has 95,000 to 150,000 clones, about 90% seen once. The sequence was collected from an adult in good health. The sample here was peripheral blood, taken on day 0 of AZD1222 vaccination. The chain employs TRBV5-3 and TRBJ1-3; maybe TRBD1 (6 bases). TRBV5-3 is an ORF, with its function uncertain. This chain's CDR3 is CARSPGGAEGNTIYF. DNA for the CDR3: TGTGCCAGAAGCCCCGGGGGCGCGGAAGGAAACACCATATATTTT.